The clone carrying this T cell receptor beta chain was recorded a few times. Its antigen remains unknown. A 10-nucleotide random UMI tagged transcripts in template-switch 5'RACE cDNA synthesis. One entry per CDR3 protein, called by TCRdb with MiXCR from the 5' RACE reads. The data hold about 46,000 distinct CDR3 sequences, with 3.5% to 5% observed a single time. Unsorted libraries used 2 million PBMCs kept at -80 degrees C. This sample was included in a study of neurological immune-mediated disorders. Study-wide results and caveats: When the repertoires were grouped phylogenetically, those of 18 of the 34 multiple sclerosis patients came together in a single cluster of related CDR3 sequences, which points to a possible repertoire-level signature.

From germline, CDR1 is SQVTM and CDR2 ANQGSEA. This CDR3 is built from 12 residues. V was pared by 7 bases and J by 4 bases, with 13 bases between. The source of this sequence is an older woman with multiple sclerosis. The gene calls are TRBV29-1 and TRBJ2-5, with D possibly being TRBD1 (6 bases). Input material: PBMCs. The CDR3 nucleotides read TGCAGCGGGGGGCCGGAGCGAGAGACCCAGTACTTC. It codes for CSGGPERETQYF.